What follows is one T cell receptor beta chain and its context. The TCR beta CDR3 regions underwent amplification using RNA transcripts as the source. Primed by the HTBI set, a first-round RT-PCR was run on the TCR CDR3. TCRdb independently ran MiXCR on the multiplex PCR reads; one entry per CDR3 protein. The repertoire includes about 250,000 distinct CDR3 sequences, nearly 15% of them detected once, and roughly 31% sits in the top ten. V was pared by 3 bases and J by 2 bases, with 23 bases between. CDR1 and CDR2 (germline): SGDLS, YYNGEE. CDR3 size: 18 residues. The sample comes from a study of T cells in Graves' hyperthyroidism and ophthalmopathy.

The sequenced sample consisted of blood. The chain joins TRBV9 to TRBJ2-5; D may be TRBD2 (6 bases). This TCR was recovered from a woman aged 45-65 years with Graves' hyperthyroidism that later progressed to Graves' ophthalmopathy. The CDR3 protein is CASSDRRAGGEIQETQYF. As DNA, the CDR3 is TGTGCCAGCAGCGACAGAAGGGCCGGAGGGGAAATACAAGAGACCCAGTACTTC.